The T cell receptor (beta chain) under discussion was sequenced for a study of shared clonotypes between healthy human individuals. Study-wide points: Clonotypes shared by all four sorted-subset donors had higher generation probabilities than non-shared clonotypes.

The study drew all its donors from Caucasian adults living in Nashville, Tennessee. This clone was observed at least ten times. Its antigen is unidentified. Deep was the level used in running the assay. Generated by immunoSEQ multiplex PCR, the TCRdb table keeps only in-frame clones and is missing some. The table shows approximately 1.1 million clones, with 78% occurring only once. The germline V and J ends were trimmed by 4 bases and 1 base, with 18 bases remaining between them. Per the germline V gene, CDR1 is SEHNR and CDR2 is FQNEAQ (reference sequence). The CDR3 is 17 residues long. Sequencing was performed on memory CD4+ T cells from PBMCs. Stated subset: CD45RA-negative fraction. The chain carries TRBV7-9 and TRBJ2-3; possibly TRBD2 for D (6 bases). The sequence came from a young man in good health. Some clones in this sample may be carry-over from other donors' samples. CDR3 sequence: CASSSARLGTRTDTQYF. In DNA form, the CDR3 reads TGTGCCAGCAGCTCCGCAAGACTAGGGACGCGCACAGATACGCAGTATTTT.